A selection of T cell receptor beta chains follows, all from one sample in a study of cytomegalovirus exposure and HLA in healthy donors. Assay: immunoSEQ multiplex PCR; the TCRdb copy retains only in-frame clones and omits some. The table shows 130,000 to 150,000 clones, with under 80% occurring only once. Sequencing input: PBMCs. The receptor source for this set is a young man in good health and CMV-seropositive. Each CDR3 is given with its conserved first and last residue. The D gene is left open where the match is weak. Clone size appears in some rows only: once, few, many, or a class for an expanded clone.

abundance	v_gene	j_gene	d_gene	CDR3aa	CDR3nt
.	TRBV18	TRBJ2-1	TRBD1	CASSPGQGLVPEQFF	TGTGCCAGCTCACCGGGACAGGGATTGGTTCCTGAGCAGTTCTTC
.	TRBV11-2	TRBJ2-1	.	CASSYAGPSSPYNEQFF	TGTGCCAGCAGCTATGCGGGACCATCTTCTCCCTACAATGAGCAGTTCTTC
once	TRBV15	TRBJ2-1	.	CATSFMGLFEQFF	TGTGCCACCAGCTTCATGGGCCTTTTTGAGCAGTTCTTC
.	TRBV29-1	TRBJ1-1	.	CSGSLRGGNTEAFF	TGCAGCGGGTCTTTAAGGGGGGGAAACACTGAAGCTTTCTTT
.	TRBV28	TRBJ1-1	TRBD1	CASAQGAEIEAFF	TGTGCCAGCGCGCAGGGGGCGGAAATTGAAGCTTTCTTT
.	TRBV5-1	TRBJ2-2	.	CASSRDRAGGELFF	TGCGCCAGCAGCCGTGACAGGGCGGGAGGGGAGCTGTTTTTT
.	TRBV28	TRBJ2-5	.	CASSSGGIETQYF	TGTGCCAGCAGTAGTGGAGGTATAGAGACCCAGTACTTC
.	TRBV19	TRBJ1-6	.	CASSDAGRSNSPLHF	TGTGCCAGTAGCGACGCGGGACGGAGTAATTCACCCCTCCACTTT
.	TRBV6-6	TRBJ1-2	.	CASSYSGGGASYTF	TGTGCCAGCAGTTACTCTGGCGGGGGGGCTAGCTACACCTTC
many	TRBV19	TRBJ1-5	.	CATQLAAYSNQPQHF	TGTGCCACCCAGTTGGCGGCCTATAGCAATCAGCCCCAGCATTTT
.	TRBV28	TRBJ1-2	TRBD1	CASSLWGQRGGYTF	TGTGCCAGCAGTTTATGGGGACAGAGGGGCGGCTACACCTTC
.	TRBV28	TRBJ2-1	.	CASRAGLYNEQFF	TGTGCCAGCAGGGCAGGGCTATACAATGAGCAGTTCTTC
.	TRBV7-9	TRBJ2-5	TRBD2	CASSRGGAAGETQYF	TGTGCCAGCAGCCGCGGGGGGGCGGCTGGAGAGACCCAGTACTTC
.	TRBV2	TRBJ1-5	.	CASSGGGNQPQHF	TGTGCCAGCAGTGGGGGAGGCAATCAGCCCCAGCATTTT
.	TRBV15	TRBJ2-3	.	CATSRDTGIDTQYF	TGTGCCACCAGCAGAGATACGGGGATAGATACGCAGTATTTT
.	TRBV27	TRBJ1-3	TRBD1	CASSRTGGGWGNTIYF	TGTGCCAGCAGTCGTACAGGGGGCGGATGGGGAAACACCATATATTTT
.	TRBV2	TRBJ2-5	.	CASSDRLAYKETQYF	TGTGCCAGCAGTGACAGGCTAGCATACAAAGAGACCCAGTACTTC
.	TRBV5-6	TRBJ1-2	.	CASSLGDSLGYGYTF	TGTGCCAGCAGCTTGGGCGACAGCTTGGGCTATGGCTACACCTTC
few	TRBV4-2	TRBJ1-5	.	CASSQEAGGSQPQHF	TGTGCCAGCAGCCAAGAAGCTGGGGGGAGTCAGCCCCAGCATTTT
.	TRBV10-1	TRBJ2-1	TRBD1	CASSRRIGQGRANEQFF	TGCGCCAGCAGTCGGAGAATTGGACAGGGGCGAGCCAATGAGCAGTTCTTC
.	TRBV15	TRBJ1-4	.	CATSKRGNRVKEKLFF	TGTGCCACCAGCAAGAGGGGGAACAGGGTCAAGGAAAAACTGTTTTTT
.	TRBV5-6	TRBJ1-3	.	CASSLLRVGKSGNTIYF	TGTGCCAGCAGCTTGTTGAGGGTAGGGAAGTCCGGAAACACCATATATTTT
.	TRBV7-3	TRBJ2-5	TRBD2	CASSSGGKETQYF	TGTGCCAGCAGCTCGGGGGGAAAAGAGACCCAGTACTTC